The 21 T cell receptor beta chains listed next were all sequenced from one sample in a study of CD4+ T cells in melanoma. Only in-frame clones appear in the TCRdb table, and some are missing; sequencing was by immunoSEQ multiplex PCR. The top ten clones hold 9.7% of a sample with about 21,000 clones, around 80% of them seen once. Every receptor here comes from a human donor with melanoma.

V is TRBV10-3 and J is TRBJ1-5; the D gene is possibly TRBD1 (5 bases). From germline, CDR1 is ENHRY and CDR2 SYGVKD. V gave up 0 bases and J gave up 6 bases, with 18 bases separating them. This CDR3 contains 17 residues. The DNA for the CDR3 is TGTGCCATCAGTGAGTCAGGAGGGGCTCAATCGGGTCAGCCCCAGCATTTT. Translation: CAISESGGAQSGQPQHF.

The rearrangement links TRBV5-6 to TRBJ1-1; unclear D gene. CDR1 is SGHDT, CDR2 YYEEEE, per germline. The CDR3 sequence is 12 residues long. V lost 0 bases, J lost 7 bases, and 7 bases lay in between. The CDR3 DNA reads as TGTGCCAGCAGCTTGGGAGGGTTTGAAGCTTTCTTT. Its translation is CASSLGGFEAFF.

This chain's CDR3 is CASSFGLANTEAFF. The DNA for the CDR3 is TGTGCCAGCAGCTTTGGACTCGCGAACACTGAAGCTTTCTTT. The gene calls are TRBV5-4 and TRBJ1-1; no clear D. CDR3 length: 14 residues. Trimming shortened V by 2 bases and J by 1 base, and 9 bases separated the two germline ends. CDR1 and CDR2 (germline): SGHNT, YYREEE (reference sequence).

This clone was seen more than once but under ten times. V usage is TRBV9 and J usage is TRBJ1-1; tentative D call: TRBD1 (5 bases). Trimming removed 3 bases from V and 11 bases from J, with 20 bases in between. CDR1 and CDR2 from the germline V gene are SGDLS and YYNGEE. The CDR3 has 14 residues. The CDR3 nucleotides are TGTGCCAGCAGCGCGGGGGATTCAACAGGTCGGGCTTTCTTT. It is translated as CASSAGDSTGRAFF.

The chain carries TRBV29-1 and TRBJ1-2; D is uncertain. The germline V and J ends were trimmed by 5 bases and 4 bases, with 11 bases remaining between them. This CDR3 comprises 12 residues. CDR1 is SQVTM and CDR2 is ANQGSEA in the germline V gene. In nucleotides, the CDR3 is TGCAGCGTTCAAGGGAACTTCTATGGCTACACCTTC. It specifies CSVQGNFYGYTF.

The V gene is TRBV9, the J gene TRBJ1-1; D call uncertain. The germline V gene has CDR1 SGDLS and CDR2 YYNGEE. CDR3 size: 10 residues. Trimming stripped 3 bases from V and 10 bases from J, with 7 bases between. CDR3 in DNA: TGTGCCAGCAGCGCCCTCGTAGCTTTCTTT. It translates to CASSALVAFF.

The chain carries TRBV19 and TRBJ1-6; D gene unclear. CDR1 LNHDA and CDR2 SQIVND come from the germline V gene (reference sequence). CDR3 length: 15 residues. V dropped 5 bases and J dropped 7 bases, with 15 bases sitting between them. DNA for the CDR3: TGTGCCAGTAGTCGCCGCCACGGTCTGAATTCACCCCTCCACTTT. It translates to CASSRRHGLNSPLHF. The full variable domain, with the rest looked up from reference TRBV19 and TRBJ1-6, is DGGITQSPKYLFRKEGQNVTLSCEQNLNHDAMYWYRQDPGQGLRLIYYSQIVNDFQKGDIAEGYSVSREKKESFPLTVTSAQKNPTAFYLCASSRRHGLNSPLHFGNGTRLTVT.

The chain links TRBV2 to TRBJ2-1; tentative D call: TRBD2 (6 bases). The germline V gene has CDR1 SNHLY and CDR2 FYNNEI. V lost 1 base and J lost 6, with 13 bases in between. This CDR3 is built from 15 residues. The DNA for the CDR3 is TGTGCCAGCAGTGAAGGGTGGGGGGTTGGCAATGAGCAGTTCTTC. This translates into CASSEGWGVGNEQFF.

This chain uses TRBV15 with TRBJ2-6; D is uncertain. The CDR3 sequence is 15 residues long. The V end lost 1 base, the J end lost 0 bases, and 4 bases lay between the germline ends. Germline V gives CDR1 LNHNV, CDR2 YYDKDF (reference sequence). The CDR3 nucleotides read TGTGCCACCAGCAGAGGAAACTCTGGGGCCAACGTCCTGACTTTC. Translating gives CATSRGNSGANVLTF.

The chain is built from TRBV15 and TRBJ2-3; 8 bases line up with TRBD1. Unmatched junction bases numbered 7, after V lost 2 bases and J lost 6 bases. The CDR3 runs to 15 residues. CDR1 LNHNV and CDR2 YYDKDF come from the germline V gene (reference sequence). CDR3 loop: CATSRRGQGADTQYF. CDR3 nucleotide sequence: TGTGCCACCAGCAGACGAGGACAGGGTGCGGATACGCAGTATTTT.

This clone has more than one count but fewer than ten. CDR3 amino acids: CASSDVITLGGNTIYF. CDR3 sequence (DNA): TGTGCCAGCAGTGACGTGATAACCCTGGGGGGAAACACCATATATTTT. This sequence joins TRBV6-1 and TRBJ1-3; no definite D call. The CDR3 sequence is 16 residues long. Germline CDR1 MNHNS, CDR2 SASEGT. The V end lost 3 bases, the J end lost 4 bases, and 16 bases lay between the germline ends.

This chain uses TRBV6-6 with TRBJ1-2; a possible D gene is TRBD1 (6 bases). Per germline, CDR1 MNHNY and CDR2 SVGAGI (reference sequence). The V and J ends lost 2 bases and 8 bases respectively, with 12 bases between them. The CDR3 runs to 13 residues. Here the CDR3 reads CASSYLGAGGYTF. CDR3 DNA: TGTGCCAGCAGTTACCTGGGGGCAGGGGGCTACACCTTC.

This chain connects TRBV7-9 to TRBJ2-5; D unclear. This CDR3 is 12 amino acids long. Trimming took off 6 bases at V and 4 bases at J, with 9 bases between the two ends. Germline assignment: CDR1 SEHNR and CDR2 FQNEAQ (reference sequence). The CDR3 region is CASRSESETQYF. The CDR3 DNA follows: TGTGCCAGCAGGTCTGAGTCAGAGACCCAGTACTTC.

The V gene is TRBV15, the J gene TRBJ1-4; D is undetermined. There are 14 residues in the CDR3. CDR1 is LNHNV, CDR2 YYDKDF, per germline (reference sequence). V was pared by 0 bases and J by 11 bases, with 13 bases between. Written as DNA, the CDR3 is TGTGCCACCAGCAGAGACAGGTCGTCGGGGAAACTGTTTTTT. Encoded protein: CATSRDRSSGKLFF. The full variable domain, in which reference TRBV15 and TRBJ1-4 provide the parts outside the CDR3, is DAMVIQNPRYQVTQFGKPVTLSCSQTLNHNVMYWYQQKSSQAPKLLFHYYDKDFNNEADTPDNFQSRRPNTSFCFLDIRSPGLGDTAMYLCATSRDRSSGKLFFGSGTQLSVL.

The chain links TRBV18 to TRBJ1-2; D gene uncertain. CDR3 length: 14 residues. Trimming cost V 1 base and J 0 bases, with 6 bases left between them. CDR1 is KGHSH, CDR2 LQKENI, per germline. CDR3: CASSPQGANYGYTF. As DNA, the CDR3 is TGTGCCAGCTCACCACAGGGAGCTAACTATGGCTACACCTTC.

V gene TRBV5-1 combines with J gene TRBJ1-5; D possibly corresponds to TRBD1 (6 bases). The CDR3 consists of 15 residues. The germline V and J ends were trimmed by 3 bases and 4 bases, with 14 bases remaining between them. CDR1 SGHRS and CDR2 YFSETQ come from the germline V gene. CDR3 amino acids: CASSSGDGENQPQHF. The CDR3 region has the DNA TGCGCCAGCAGCTCAGGGGACGGGGAGAATCAGCCCCAGCATTTT.

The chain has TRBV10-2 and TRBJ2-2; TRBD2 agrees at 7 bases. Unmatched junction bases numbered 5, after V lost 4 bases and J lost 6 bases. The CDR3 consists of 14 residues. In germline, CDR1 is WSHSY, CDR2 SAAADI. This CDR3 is CASSGTSGSGELFF. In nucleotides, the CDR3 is TGCGCCAGCAGTGGGACTAGTGGGTCCGGGGAGCTGTTTTTT.

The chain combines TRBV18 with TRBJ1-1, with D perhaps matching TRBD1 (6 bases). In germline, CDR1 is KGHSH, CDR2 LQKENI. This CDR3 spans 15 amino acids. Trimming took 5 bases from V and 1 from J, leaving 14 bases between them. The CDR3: CASSANRAGNTEAFF. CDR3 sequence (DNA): TGTGCCAGCTCAGCGAACAGGGCCGGGAACACTGAAGCTTTCTTT. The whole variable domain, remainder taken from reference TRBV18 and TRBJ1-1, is NAGVMQNPRHLVRRRGQEARLRCSPMKGHSHVYWYRQLPEEGLKFMVYLQKENIIDESGMPKERFSAEFPKEGPSILRIQQVVRGDSAAYFCASSANRAGNTEAFFGQGTRLTVV.

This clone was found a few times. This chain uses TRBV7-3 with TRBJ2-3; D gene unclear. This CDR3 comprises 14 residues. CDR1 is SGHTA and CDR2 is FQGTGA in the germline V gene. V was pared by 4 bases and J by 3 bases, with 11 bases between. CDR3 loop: CASSSIAGTDTQYF. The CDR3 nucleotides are TGTGCCAGCAGCTCCATAGCAGGAACAGATACGCAGTATTTT.

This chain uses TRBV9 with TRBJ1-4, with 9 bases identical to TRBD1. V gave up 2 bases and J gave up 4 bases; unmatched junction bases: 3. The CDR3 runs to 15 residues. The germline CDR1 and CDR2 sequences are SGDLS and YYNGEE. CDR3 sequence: CASSVGQGINEKLFF. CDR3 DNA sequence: TGTGCCAGCAGCGTGGGACAGGGCATTAATGAAAAACTGTTTTTT.

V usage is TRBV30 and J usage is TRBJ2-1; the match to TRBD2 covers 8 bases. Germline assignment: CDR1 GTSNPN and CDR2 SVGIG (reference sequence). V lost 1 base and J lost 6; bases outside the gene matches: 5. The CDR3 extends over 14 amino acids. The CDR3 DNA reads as TGTGCCTGGAGTGCTAGCGGGCCGATCAATGAGCAGTTCTTC. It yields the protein CAWSASGPINEQFF.